These T cell receptor beta chains were read from a single sample in a study of T cell responses to AZD1222 COVID-19 vaccine. Produced via immunoSEQ multiplex PCR; TCRdb's table is partial and in-frame only. The sample lists 110,000 to 150,000 clones; 88% were seen once. The material was peripheral blood, obtained on day 0 of AZD1222 vaccination. These receptors were obtained from an adult in good health. Each CDR3 is given with its conserved first and last residue. Each record gives: D gene, V gene, CDR3 protein. D genes are given only for firm matches.

d_call: TRBD1; v_call: TRBV7-9; cdr3_aa: CASSPDRGHEQFF
d_call: .; v_call: TRBV10-3; cdr3_aa: CAITRGLGANVLTF
d_call: TRBD2; v_call: TRBV4-1; cdr3_aa: CASSQALAGSSTDTQYF
d_call: TRBD1; v_call: TRBV5-1; cdr3_aa: CASSFGQDYGYTF
d_call: .; v_call: TRBV15; cdr3_aa: CATSMDSGGHGYTF
d_call: TRBD1; v_call: TRBV2; cdr3_aa: CATQQGGLYNEQFF
d_call: TRBD1; v_call: TRBV5-5; cdr3_aa: CASSPIFRDRVVYYGYTF
d_call: TRBD1; v_call: TRBV2; cdr3_aa: CASNPGQGNSPLHF
d_call: TRBD2; v_call: TRBV18; cdr3_aa: CASSSGTGTSVISEQFF
d_call: TRBD2; v_call: TRBV7-9; cdr3_aa: CASSLVLAENNEQFF
d_call: .; v_call: TRBV5-1; cdr3_aa: CASSLVGVTDTQYF
d_call: .; v_call: TRBV4-1; cdr3_aa: CASSQVDGLGTEAFF
d_call: .; v_call: TRBV30; cdr3_aa: CAWSVDLVQGRFTEAFF
d_call: .; v_call: TRBV12-3/TRBV12-4; cdr3_aa: CASSLTNTEAFF
d_call: .; v_call: TRBV7-2; cdr3_aa: CASRNGPANTGELFF
d_call: TRBD2; v_call: TRBV4-2; cdr3_aa: CASSQRGVDGSYNEQFF
d_call: .; v_call: TRBV6-2/TRBV6-3; cdr3_aa: CASSPGTSSTDTQYF
d_call: .; v_call: TRBV5-1; cdr3_aa: CASSFQAGHPTGSPLHF
d_call: .; v_call: TRBV23-1; cdr3_aa: CATHQDVGLYEQYF
d_call: .; v_call: TRBV30; cdr3_aa: CAWSLDKTSYNSPLHF
d_call: TRBD1; v_call: TRBV10-1; cdr3_aa: CASSESGGGTEAFF
d_call: .; v_call: TRBV5-1; cdr3_aa: CASSFSSENTEAFF
d_call: .; v_call: TRBV5-1; cdr3_aa: CASSLEQTWEQYF
d_call: .; v_call: TRBV7-9; cdr3_aa: CASSFFQGSSGSPLHF